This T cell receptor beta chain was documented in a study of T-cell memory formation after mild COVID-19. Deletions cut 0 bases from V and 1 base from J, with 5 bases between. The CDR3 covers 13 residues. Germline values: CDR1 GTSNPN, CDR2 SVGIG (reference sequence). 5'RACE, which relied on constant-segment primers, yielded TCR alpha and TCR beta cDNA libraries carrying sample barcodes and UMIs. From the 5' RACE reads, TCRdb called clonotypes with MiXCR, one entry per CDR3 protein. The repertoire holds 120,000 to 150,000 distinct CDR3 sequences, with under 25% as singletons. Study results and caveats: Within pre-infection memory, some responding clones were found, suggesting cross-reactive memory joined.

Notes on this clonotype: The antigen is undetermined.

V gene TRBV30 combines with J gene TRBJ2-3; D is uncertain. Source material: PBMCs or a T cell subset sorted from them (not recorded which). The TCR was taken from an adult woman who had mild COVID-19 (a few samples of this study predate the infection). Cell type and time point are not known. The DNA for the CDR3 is TGTGCCTGGAGTGTCAAAGGCACAGATACGCAGTATTTT. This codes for CAWSVKGTDTQYF. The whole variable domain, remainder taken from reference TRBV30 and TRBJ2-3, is SQTIHQWPATLVQPVGSPLSLECTVEGTSNPNLYWYRQAAGRGLQLLFYSVGIGQISSEVPQNLSASRPQDRQFILSSKKLLLSDSGFYLCAWSVKGTDTQYFGPGTRLTVL.